Listed below are T cell receptor beta chains from one sample, sequenced in a study of OX40 agonist ivuxolimab in advanced cancers. Libraries were prepared by immunoSEQ multiplex PCR; TCRdb keeps only in-frame clonotypes and omits some of them. Of some 65,000 clones in the sample, around 86% were seen once. Specimen: CD4+ or CD8+ T cells sorted from blood, collected in a trial of the OX40 agonist ivuxolimab. The source is an adult with an advanced solid tumor such as melanoma, head and neck, liver or kidney cancer. Each CDR3 is given with its conserved first and last residue. D genes are given only for firm matches. A clone size is listed for some rows: how often the clone was seen (once, few, many), or a class if it is expanded.

D | J | V | size | DNA | CDR3
. | TRBJ1-1 | TRBV18 | . | TGTGCCAGCTCACCACCGTACAGCAACACTGAAGCTTTCTTT | CASSPPYSNTEAFF
. | TRBJ1-4 | TRBV5-4 | . | TGTGCCAGCAGCCTTCGGGGGCCGAATGAAAAACTGTTTTTT | CASSLRGPNEKLFF
TRBD2 | TRBJ2-2 | TRBV7-2 | . | TGTGCCAGCAGCTCCGTCGTTCGGACTAGCGGCTTCCCCGGGGAGCTGTTTTTT | CASSSVVRTSGFPGELFF
. | TRBJ2-2 | TRBV25-1 | . | TGTGCCAGCAGTGATAATATGGGCACCGGGGAGCTGTTTTTT | CASSDNMGTGELFF
. | TRBJ1-2 | TRBV4-1 | . | TGCGCCAGCAGCCAAGCGCCGGTGCATGGCTACACCTTC | CASSQAPVHGYTF
TRBD2 | TRBJ2-5 | TRBV2 | . | TGTGCCAGCAGCAAGTCGACGGGACTAGCGAAAGAGACCCAGTACTTC | CASSKSTGLAKETQYF
. | TRBJ1-2 | TRBV5-4 | . | TGTGCCAGCAGCTTGGTGAGCCATTCTAACTATGGCTACACCTTC | CASSLVSHSNYGYTF
. | TRBJ1-2 | TRBV6-5 | . | TGTGCCAGCAGTTACCCTCAGGGTTTTGGCTACACCTTC | CASSYPQGFGYTF
. | TRBJ2-2 | TRBV5-1 | . | TGCGCCAGCAAAGTGTCTCAACAGACCGGGGAGCTGTTTTTT | CASKVSQQTGELFF
. | TRBJ1-2 | TRBV11-3 | . | TGTGCCAGCACCAGAGTGAGTTTTCTAAACAGGGATGGCTACACCTTC | CASTRVSFLNRDGYTF
. | TRBJ1-2 | TRBV6-4 | . | TGTGCCAGCAGGGACGTAGGGAGGAACTATGGCTACACCTTC | CASRDVGRNYGYTF
. | TRBJ1-1 | TRBV19 | . | TGTGCCAGTAGCCGGGGGAGGGACACTGAAGCTTTCTTT | CASSRGRDTEAFF
. | TRBJ1-1 | TRBV6-5 | . | TGTGCCAGCAGGAGCAGGGGCAGGAACACTGAAGCTTTCTTT | CASRSRGRNTEAFF
. | TRBJ1-5 | TRBV18 | once | TGTGCCAGCTCACCATCCGGAGATCAGCCCCAGCATTTT | CASSPSGDQPQHF
. | TRBJ1-6 | TRBV6-5 | . | TGTGCCAGCAGTGTCGGTTTGACGGCACCCCTCCACTTT | CASSVGLTAPLHF
. | TRBJ1-2 | TRBV30 | . | TGTGCCTGGGAACCGGGACCGCGGACGGGGGGCTACACCTTC | CAWEPGPRTGGYTF
. | TRBJ2-5 | TRBV4-1 | once | TGCGCCAGCAGCCAAGAAGGGAGGCTGGAGACCCAGTACTTC | CASSQEGRLETQYF
. | TRBJ1-2 | TRBV11-2 | . | TGTGCCAGCAGCGCCGCTCGAAGAGGTGGCTACACCTTC | CASSAARRGGYTF
. | TRBJ2-5 | TRBV5-1 | . | TGCGCCAGCAGCTGGGGACGGCAAGAGACCCAGTACTTC | CASSWGRQETQYF
. | TRBJ2-7 | TRBV7-8 | . | TGTGCCAGCAGCTTAAGGGGTTCCTACGAGCAGTACTTC | CASSLRGSYEQYF
TRBD1 | TRBJ1-1 | TRBV5-6 | . | TGTGCCAGCAGCTTGGGGGACAGGGGGACTGAAGCTTTCTTT | CASSLGDRGTEAFF
. | TRBJ1-1 | TRBV27 | few | TGTGCCAGCAGTCCAGGGACCGTGAACACTGAAGCTTTCTTT | CASSPGTVNTEAFF
. | TRBJ2-3 | TRBV7-6 | . | TGTGCCAGCAGCTTGGGACTCTTAGATACGCAGTATTTT | CASSLGLLDTQYF
TRBD1 | TRBJ2-7 | TRBV27 | . | TGTGCCAGCAGTTTAGTCATGAGGACAGGGGGCGATTCCACCTACGAGCAGTACTTC | CASSLVMRTGGDSTYEQYF
. | TRBJ1-4 | TRBV27 | . | TGTGCCAGCAGTCTCGGGACCAGAGGTGAAAAACTGTTTTTT | CASSLGTRGEKLFF
. | TRBJ2-7 | TRBV7-2 | . | TGTGCCAGCAGCTCAGACAGGCCCGGAGGGTACGAGCAGTACTTC | CASSSDRPGGYEQYF
TRBD1 | TRBJ1-5 | TRBV7-9 | . | TGTGCCAGCAGCCTAGGACAGGGTAGTAGGCCCCAGCATTTT | CASSLGQGSRPQHF
TRBD1 | TRBJ1-6 | TRBV6-1 | . | TGTGCCAGCAGTGAAAGACGGGGACAGGGGGCCAATAATTCACCCCTCCACTTT | CASSERRGQGANNSPLHF
TRBD1 | TRBJ1-2 | TRBV7-6 | . | TGTGCCAGCAGCTTAGAGGCAGGGGGCTTGAACTATGGCTACACCTTC | CASSLEAGGLNYGYTF
TRBD2 | TRBJ2-5 | TRBV10-3 | . | TGTGCCATCAGTGAACCCGGGACTAGCTTGGGGACCCAGTACTTC | CAISEPGTSLGTQYF
. | TRBJ2-5 | TRBV7-9 | . | TGTGCCAGCAGCTTAGAAGGGCGGGGCCAAGAGACCCAGTACTTC | CASSLEGRGQETQYF
. | TRBJ1-1 | TRBV7-8 | once | TGTGCCAGCAGCTTAGCGGGACAAATGGGAAATGAAGCTTTCTTT | CASSLAGQMGNEAFF
TRBD1 | TRBJ1-4 | TRBV10-3 | . | TGTGCCATCAGTGAGTCGGACAGGAGTGAAAAACTGTTTTTT | CAISESDRSEKLFF
. | TRBJ1-2 | TRBV7-9 | . | TGTGCCAGCAGCTCAAATTCTCAGGGGCTAGGCTACACCTTC | CASSSNSQGLGYTF
. | TRBJ2-3 | TRBV19 | . | TGTGCCAGTAGTATCACTCCCAGCACAGATACGCAGTATTTT | CASSITPSTDTQYF
TRBD1 | TRBJ2-5 | TRBV29-1 | . | TGCAGCGTTGAAACGGGACAGAAGTACTTC | CSVETGQKYF
TRBD1 | TRBJ2-3 | TRBV7-3 | . | TGTGCCAGCAGCTCAACGACAGGGACGGCAGATACGCAGTATTTT | CASSSTTGTADTQYF
TRBD1 | TRBJ1-2 | TRBV11-1 | . | TGTGCCAGCAGCGCCCGGACAGGGGGTAACTATGGCTACACCTTC | CASSARTGGNYGYTF
. | TRBJ2-7 | TRBV7-2 | . | TGTGCCAGCAGCCGGGGCCGTGGGCAGTACTTC | CASSRGRGQYF
. | TRBJ1-2 | TRBV6-5 | . | TGTGCCACTGAGACCGGTAATGGCTACACCTTC | CATETGNGYTF
. | TRBJ1-3 | TRBV9 | . | TGTGCCAGCAGCGGGGGTGAGGGGGACTCTGGAAACACCATATATTTT | CASSGGEGDSGNTIYF
. | TRBJ1-1 | TRBV13 | . | TGTGCCAGCAGCTTAGCTGGGGGCAGAAACACTGAAGCTTTCTTT | CASSLAGGRNTEAFF
. | TRBJ1-6 | TRBV4-1 | . | TGCGCCAGCAGCCAGATTAATTCACCCCTCCACTTT | CASSQINSPLHF
TRBD1 | TRBJ2-2 | TRBV2 | . | TGTGCCAGCAGTGAAGCGCCAGTCGGCAGGGGGCCCGGGGAGCTGTTTTTT | CASSEAPVGRGPGELFF
. | TRBJ2-7 | TRBV29-1 | . | TGCAGCGTTGTTGGGATCTACGAGCAGTACTTC | CSVVGIYEQYF
. | TRBJ2-1 | TRBV29-1 | . | TGCAGCTTCCCGGGGGTGACCTACAATGAGCAGTTCTTC | CSFPGVTYNEQFF
TRBD1 | TRBJ1-2 | TRBV19 | . | TGTGCCAGTAGGGGCCAAGGACAGGGGAACTATGGCTACACCTTC | CASRGQGQGNYGYTF
. | TRBJ1-5 | TRBV7-9 | . | TGTGCCAGCAGCTTAATAGGCAGCAATCAGCCCCAGCATTTT | CASSLIGSNQPQHF
TRBD1 | TRBJ2-7 | TRBV4-2 | . | TGTGCCAGCAGCACCGACAGGGCGGCCTACGAGCAGTACTTC | CASSTDRAAYEQYF
. | TRBJ2-5 | TRBV5-1 | . | TGCGCCAGCAGCTTGGATTTTGGGAGAGAACAAGAGACCCAGTACTTC | CASSLDFGREQETQYF
TRBD2 | TRBJ2-3 | TRBV15 | . | TGTGCCACCAGCAGGCCGGGGGGGCTAGATACGCAGTATTTT | CATSRPGGLDTQYF
. | TRBJ1-5 | TRBV11-2 | . | TGTGCCAGCAGTCAGGGCCAGGGAAATCAGCCCCAGCATTTT | CASSQGQGNQPQHF
. | TRBJ1-1 | TRBV11-2 | . | TGTGCCAGCAGCTTAGGGACCCTGCTGAACACTGAAGCTTTCTTT | CASSLGTLLNTEAFF
. | TRBJ1-1 | TRBV13 | once | TGTGCCAGCAGCTTTGGCCCGGGACAACTCACTGAAGCTTTCTTT | CASSFGPGQLTEAFF
. | TRBJ2-1 | TRBV11-2 | . | TGTGCCAGCAGCTTAGGACTAGTCTCCTACAATGAGCAGTTCTTC | CASSLGLVSYNEQFF
TRBD2 | TRBJ2-5 | TRBV7-6 | . | TGTGCCAGCAGCCCAGTGGCTAGCGGGGGACGGGAGACCCAGTACTTC | CASSPVASGGRETQYF
. | TRBJ1-6 | TRBV5-5 | once | TGTGCCAGCAGCTTGGTGCGTTCGGATTCACCCCTCCACTTT | CASSLVRSDSPLHF